This TCR beta chain was observed in a study of blood T cell repertoires in COVID-19. Repertoires were generated with immunoSEQ multiplex PCR, while TCRdb's copy carries only in-frame clones and drops some. This table has hundreds of thousands of clones, roughly 85% appearing once. With 1 base removed from V and 11 bases from J, the gap between germline ends came to 12 bases. CDR3 length: 12 amino acids. The rearrangement links TRBV12-3 or TRBV12-4 to TRBJ2-7; perhaps TRBD2 as D (5 bases). The clonotype was recovered from a woman in her twenties or thirties with active or convalescent COVID-19. The sample comprised peripheral blood. The CDR3 protein is CASSLGGVREYF. In DNA form, the CDR3 reads TGTGCCAGCAGTTTAGGGGGAGTACGGGAGTACTTC.